What follows is one TCR beta chain and its context. This clone was seen a single time. Its binding antigen is unknown. No much larger clonotype is one base removed from it; base qualities were not supplied. Cut back by 7 bases and 0 bases, the V and J ends lie 10 bases apart. The CDR1 and CDR2 encoded by the germline V gene (reference sequence) are MNHNY and SVGAGI. The cysteine opens and the phenylalanine closes a CDR3 of 14 amino acids. Only the CDR3 part of the read is kept: 42 bases, read in frame from the first base. Library prep was done by the immunoSEQ multiplex PCR assay. About 10^5 TCR templates per sample were assayed on the deep sequencing platform. Genomic DNA extracted from sorted T cells was used for TCRbeta CDR3 sequencing. The authors processed their data as follows. The R programming language was used for clonal analysis of TCRbeta CDR3 data. Unstimulated samples were compared with post-reaction CFSE-low samples to define alloreactive CD4+ and CD8+ clones. Regulatory or non-regulatory origin of alloreactive CD4+ clones was assigned by matching sequences to the sorted unstimulated Treg and non-Treg repertoires. The clones in this table, taken by TCRdb from immuneACCESS, are in-frame only. Not every clone is retained; where verified, under half of the shortfall comes from an unresolved V gene, and the cause of the rest is unknown. V, J and clone size are those of that table, while D and trimming were read from the DNA. For this sample the table gives about 110,000 clones, of which about 90% were detected only once. The ten biggest clones cover roughly 0.75% of the sample.

The sample belongs to a study of siplizumab effects on memory and regulatory T cells (dated by TCRdb to between 2017 and 2020). At the level of the whole study: The effect of the anti-CD2 antibody siplizumab on alloreactive T-cell subsets was examined in allogeneic mixed lymphocyte reactions constructed from human PBMCs.

Results and caveats for the whole study, not just this receptor: Unstimulated naive T cells appeared to be more diverse than memory T cells, and naive cells seemed to make a substantial contribution to the alloresponse. Siplizumab significantly lowered the cumulative frequency of alloreactive sequences that could be traced to unstimulated CD4+ memory T cells. Sequences below about 10^-5 frequency were poorly captured, so only a minor fraction of alloreactive clones could be mapped to unstimulated subsets. Among mappable alloreactive CD4+ clones, the Treg-derived fraction averaged 68.8% with siplizumab versus roughly 29% in control reactions. Whether proliferating Tregs from siplizumab cultures were suppressive was not functionally confirmed. A naive or memory phenotype could not be assigned to roughly 80-97% of proliferating CD4+ or CD8+ clones.

Sorted unstimulated T cells and proliferating T cells recovered from mixed lymphocyte reactions underwent TCRbeta CDR3 sequencing. Fresh whole blood from around eleven HLA-typed healthy donors served as the source for isolating PBMCs. To map where alloreactive clones came from, unstimulated CD4+ regulatory T cells were FACS-sorted. This TCR was recovered from a human donor in good health. The specimen was Tregs sorted from blood. The rearrangement combines TRBV6-6 with TRBJ2-1; a tentative D call is TRBD2 (5 bases match). The DNA sequence reads TGTGCCAGCAATCGGGGTAGCTCCTACAATGAGCAGTTCTTC. This sequence encodes CASNRGSSYNEQFF.